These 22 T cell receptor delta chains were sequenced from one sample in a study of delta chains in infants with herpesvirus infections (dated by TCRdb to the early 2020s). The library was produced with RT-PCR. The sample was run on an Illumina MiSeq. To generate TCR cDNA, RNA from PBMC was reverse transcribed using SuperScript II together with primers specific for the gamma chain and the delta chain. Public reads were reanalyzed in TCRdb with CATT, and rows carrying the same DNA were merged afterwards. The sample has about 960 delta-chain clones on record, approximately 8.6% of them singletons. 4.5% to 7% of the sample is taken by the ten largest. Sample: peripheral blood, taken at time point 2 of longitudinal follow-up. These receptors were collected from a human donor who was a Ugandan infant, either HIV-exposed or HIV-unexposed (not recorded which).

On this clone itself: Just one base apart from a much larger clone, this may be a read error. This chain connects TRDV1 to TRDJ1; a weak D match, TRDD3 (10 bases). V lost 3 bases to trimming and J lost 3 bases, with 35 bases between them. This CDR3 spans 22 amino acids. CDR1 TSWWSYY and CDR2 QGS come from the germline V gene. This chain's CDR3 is CALGEAFLLGYWGIYYSDKLIF. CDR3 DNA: TGTGCTCTTGGGGAGGCCTTCCTACTAGGGTACTGGGGGATTTACTACTCCGATAAACTCATCTTT.

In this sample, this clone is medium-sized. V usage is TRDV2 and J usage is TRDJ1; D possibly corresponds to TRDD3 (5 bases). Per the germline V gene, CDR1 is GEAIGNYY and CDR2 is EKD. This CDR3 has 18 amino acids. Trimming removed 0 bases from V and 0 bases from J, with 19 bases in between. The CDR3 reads CACDTWFGGYLYTDKLIF. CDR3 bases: TGTGCCTGTGACACCTGGTTCGGGGGTTATCTTTACACCGATAAACTCATCTTT.

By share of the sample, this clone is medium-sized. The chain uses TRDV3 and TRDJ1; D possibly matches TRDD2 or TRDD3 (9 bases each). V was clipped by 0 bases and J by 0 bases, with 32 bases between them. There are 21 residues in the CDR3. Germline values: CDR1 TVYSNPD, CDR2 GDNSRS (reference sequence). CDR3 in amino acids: CAFRIPFLHRTGGPNTDKLIF. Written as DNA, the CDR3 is TGTGCCTTTAGGATCCCCTTCCTACATCGCACTGGGGGACCAAACACCGATAAACTCATCTTT.

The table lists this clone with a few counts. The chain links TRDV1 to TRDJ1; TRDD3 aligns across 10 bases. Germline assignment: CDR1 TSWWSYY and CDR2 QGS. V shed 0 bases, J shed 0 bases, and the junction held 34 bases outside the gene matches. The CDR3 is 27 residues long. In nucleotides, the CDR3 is TGTGCTCTTGGGGAACTGTTCCTACCCCCCCGTCGTACTGGGGGATCGTACTCCACCCTGTACACCGATAAACTCATCTTT. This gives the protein CALGELFLPPRRTGGSYSTLYTDKLIF.

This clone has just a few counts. The CDR3 sequence: CALGVPIDLGGPPRELIF. The CDR3 DNA sequence: TGTGCTCTTGGGGTTCCTATTGACCTGGGGGGCCCCCCGAGGGAACTCATCTTT. No V segment was called; the J segment is TRDJ1. This CDR3 is 18 amino acids long.

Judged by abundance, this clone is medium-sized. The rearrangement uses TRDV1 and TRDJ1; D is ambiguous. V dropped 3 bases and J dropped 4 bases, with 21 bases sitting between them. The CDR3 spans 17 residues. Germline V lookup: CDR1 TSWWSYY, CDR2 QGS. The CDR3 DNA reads TGTGCTCTTGGGGACGTGGTGGGCATTCCGAGGATCGATAAACTCATCTTT. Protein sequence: CALGDVVGIPRIDKLIF.

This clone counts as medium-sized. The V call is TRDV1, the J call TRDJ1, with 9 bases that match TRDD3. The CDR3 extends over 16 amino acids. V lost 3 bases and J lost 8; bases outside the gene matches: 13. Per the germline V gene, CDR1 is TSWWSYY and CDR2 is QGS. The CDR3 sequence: CALGDLTVLGEVKLIF. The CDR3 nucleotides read TGTGCTCTTGGGGATCTGACTGTACTGGGGGAAGTAAAACTCATCTTT.

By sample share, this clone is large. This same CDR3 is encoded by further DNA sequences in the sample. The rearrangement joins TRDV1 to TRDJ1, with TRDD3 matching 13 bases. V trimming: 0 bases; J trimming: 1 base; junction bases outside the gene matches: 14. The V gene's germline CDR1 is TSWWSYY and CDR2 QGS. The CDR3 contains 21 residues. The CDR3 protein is CALGELTLLYWGIRSTDKLIF. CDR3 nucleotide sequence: TGTGCTCTTGGGGAACTAACCCTTTTGTACTGGGGGATACGAAGCACCGATAAACTCATCTTT.

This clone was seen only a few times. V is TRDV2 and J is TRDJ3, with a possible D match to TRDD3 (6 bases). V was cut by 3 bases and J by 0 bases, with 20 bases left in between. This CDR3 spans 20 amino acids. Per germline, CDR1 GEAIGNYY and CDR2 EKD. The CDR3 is CACDPAGDQRSSWDTRQMFF. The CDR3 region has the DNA TGTGCCTGTGACCCTGCGGGGGACCAGAGAAGCTCCTGGGACACCCGACAGATGTTTTTC.

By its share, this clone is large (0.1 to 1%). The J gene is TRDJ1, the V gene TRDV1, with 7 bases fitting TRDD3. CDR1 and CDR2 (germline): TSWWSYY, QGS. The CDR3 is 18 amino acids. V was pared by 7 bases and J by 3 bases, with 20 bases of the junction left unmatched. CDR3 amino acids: CALEVSWYWGYMADKLIF. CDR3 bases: TGTGCTCTTGAGGTTTCCTGGTACTGGGGATATATGGCCGATAAACTCATCTTT.

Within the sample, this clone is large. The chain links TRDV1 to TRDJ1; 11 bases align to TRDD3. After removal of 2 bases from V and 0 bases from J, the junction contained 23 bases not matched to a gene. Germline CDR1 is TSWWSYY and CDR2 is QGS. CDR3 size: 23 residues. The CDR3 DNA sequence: TGTGCTCTTGGGGAAAGTGTCCGTGGCCTAATCTGGGGGATACAGCCTAACACCGATAAACTCATCTTT. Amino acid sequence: CALGESVRGLIWGIQPNTDKLIF.

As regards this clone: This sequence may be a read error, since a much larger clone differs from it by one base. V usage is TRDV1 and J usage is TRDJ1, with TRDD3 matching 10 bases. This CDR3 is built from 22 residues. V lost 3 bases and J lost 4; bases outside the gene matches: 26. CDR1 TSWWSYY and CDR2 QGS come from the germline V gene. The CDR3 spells CALGDSEFHWGMYTPYGDKLIF. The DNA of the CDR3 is TGTGCTCTTGGGGACTCCGAATTTCACTGGGGGATGTATACGCCTTACGGCGATAAACTCATCTTT.

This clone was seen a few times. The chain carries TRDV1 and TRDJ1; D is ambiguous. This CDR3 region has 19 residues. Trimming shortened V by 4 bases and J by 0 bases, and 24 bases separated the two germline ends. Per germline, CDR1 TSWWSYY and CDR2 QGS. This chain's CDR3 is CALGACLFFGSHHTDKLIF. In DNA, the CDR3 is TGTGCTCTTGGGGCATGCCTGTTTTTCGGGTCCCACCACACCGATAAACTCATCTTT.

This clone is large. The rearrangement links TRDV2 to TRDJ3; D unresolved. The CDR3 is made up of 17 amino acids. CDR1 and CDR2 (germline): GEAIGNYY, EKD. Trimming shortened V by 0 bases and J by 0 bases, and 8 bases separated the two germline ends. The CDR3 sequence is CACDTVEGSWDTRQMFF. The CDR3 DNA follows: TGTGCCTGTGACACCGTGGAAGGCTCCTGGGACACCCGACAGATGTTTTTC.

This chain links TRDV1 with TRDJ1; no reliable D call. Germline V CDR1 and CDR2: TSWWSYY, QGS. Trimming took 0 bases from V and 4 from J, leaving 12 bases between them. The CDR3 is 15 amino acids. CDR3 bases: TGTGCTCTTGGGGAACTGGCACCAGTCGGCGATAAACTCATCTTT. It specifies CALGELAPVGDKLIF.

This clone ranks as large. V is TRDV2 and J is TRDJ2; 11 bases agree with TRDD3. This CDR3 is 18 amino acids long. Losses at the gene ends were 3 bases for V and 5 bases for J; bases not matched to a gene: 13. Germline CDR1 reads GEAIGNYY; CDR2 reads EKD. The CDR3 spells CACDSLTPLGDTTAQLFF. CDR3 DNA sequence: TGTGCCTGTGACTCCTTAACCCCTCTGGGGGATACTACAGCACAACTCTTCTTT.

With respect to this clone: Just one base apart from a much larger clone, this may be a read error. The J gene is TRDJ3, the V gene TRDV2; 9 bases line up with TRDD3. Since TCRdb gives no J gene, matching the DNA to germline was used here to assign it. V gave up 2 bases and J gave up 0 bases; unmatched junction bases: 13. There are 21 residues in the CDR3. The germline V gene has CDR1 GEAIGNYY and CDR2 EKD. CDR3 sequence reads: CACDKVLGESTSSWDTRQMFF. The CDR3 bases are TGTGCCTGTGACAAGGTACTGGGGGAATCGACGAGCTCCTGGGACACCCGACAGATGTTTTTC.

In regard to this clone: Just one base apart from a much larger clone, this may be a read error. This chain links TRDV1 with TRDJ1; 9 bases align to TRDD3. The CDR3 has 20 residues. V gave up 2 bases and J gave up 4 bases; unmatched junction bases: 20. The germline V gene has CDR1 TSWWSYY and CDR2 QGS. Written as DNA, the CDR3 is TGTGCTCTTGGGGAAGATCCCGATCATTGGGGGATAGTTTGGGACGATAAACTCATCTTT. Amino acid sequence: CALGEDPDHWGIVWDDKLIF.

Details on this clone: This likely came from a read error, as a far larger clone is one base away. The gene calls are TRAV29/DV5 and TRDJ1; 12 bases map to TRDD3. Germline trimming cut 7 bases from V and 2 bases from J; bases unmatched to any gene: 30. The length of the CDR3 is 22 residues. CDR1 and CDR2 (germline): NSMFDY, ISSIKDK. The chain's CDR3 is CALTRPFPRTGGYRRKTDKLIF. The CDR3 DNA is TGTGCACTCACGCGACCCTTCCCACGTACTGGGGGATACAGGCGTAAGACCGATAAACTCATCTTT.

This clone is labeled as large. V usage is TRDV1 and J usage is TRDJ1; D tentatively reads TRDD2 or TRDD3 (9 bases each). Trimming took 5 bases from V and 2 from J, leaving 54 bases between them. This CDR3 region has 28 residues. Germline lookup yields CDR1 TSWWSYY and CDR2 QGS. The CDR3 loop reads CALGTLSWAFLRAGYWGTMLVATDKLIF. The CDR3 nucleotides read TGTGCTCTTGGGACGTTATCCTGGGCCTTCCTACGAGCGGGGTACTGGGGGACTATGCTCGTCGCTACCGATAAACTCATCTTT.

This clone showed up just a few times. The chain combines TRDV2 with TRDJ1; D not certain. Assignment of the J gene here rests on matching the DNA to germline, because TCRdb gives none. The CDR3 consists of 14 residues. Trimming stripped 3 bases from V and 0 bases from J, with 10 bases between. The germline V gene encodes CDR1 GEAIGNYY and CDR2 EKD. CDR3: CACDPLTDTDKLIF. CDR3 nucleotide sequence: TGTGCCTGTGACCCCCTGACTGACACCGATAAACTCATCTTT.

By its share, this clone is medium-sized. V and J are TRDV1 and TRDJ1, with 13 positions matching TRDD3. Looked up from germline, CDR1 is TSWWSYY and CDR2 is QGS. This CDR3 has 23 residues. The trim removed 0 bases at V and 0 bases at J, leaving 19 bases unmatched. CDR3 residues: CALGELVPHWGIRVTPYTDKLIF. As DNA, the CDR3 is TGTGCTCTTGGGGAACTAGTCCCGCACTGGGGGATACGCGTGACTCCCTACACCGATAAACTCATCTTT.